The 20 T cell receptor beta chains in this list originate from one sample, sequenced in a study of T cell responses to AZD1222 COVID-19 vaccine. The assay was immunoSEQ multiplex PCR, and TCRdb's table has in-frame clones only and misses some. This table has roughly 150,000 clones, less than 95% appearing once. Specimen: peripheral blood, collected 28 days after the second AZD1222 dose. The receptors derive from an adult who received the AZD1222 COVID-19 vaccine.

In this sample, this clone turned up once. This chain uses TRBV7-2 with TRBJ1-2; possibly TRBD1 for D (5 bases). This CDR3 region has 13 residues. Germline V CDR1 and CDR2: SGHTA, FQGNSA. With 5 bases removed from V and 7 bases from J, the gap between germline ends came to 14 bases. CDR3 residues: CASSPGDLPGYTF. CDR3 coding DNA: TGTGCCAGCAGCCCGGGGGACCTTCCTGGCTACACCTTC. Variable domain in full (rest from reference TRBV7-2 and TRBJ1-2): GAGVSQSPSNKVTEKGKDVELRCDPISGHTALYWYRQSLGQGLEFLIYFQGNSAPDKSGLPSDRFSAERTGGSVSTLTIQRTQQEDSAVYLCASSPGDLPGYTFGSGTRLTVV.

The J gene is TRBJ2-7, the V gene TRBV5-1, with 8 positions matching TRBD2. After removal of 4 bases from V and 5 bases from J, the junction contained 8 bases not matched to a gene. The germline CDR1 and CDR2 sequences are SGHRS and YFSETQ. The CDR3 totals 14 residues. The CDR3 reads CASSALAEGDEQYF. CDR3 nucleotide sequence: TGCGCCAGCAGCGCACTAGCGGAGGGGGACGAGCAGTACTTC.

This clone was seen only once. The rearrangement links TRBV5-4 to TRBJ2-5; D is ambiguous. The length of the CDR3 is 11 residues. Germline lookup yields CDR1 SGHNT and CDR2 YYREEE (reference sequence). Trimming stripped 1 base from V and 2 bases from J, with 0 bases between. CDR3 in DNA: TGTGCCAGCAGCTTGCAAGAGACCCAGTACTTC. Translation gives CASSLQETQYF. The variable domain in full, completed from reference TRBV5-4 and TRBJ2-5, reads ETGVTQSPTHLIKTRGQQVTLRCSSQSGHNTVSWYQQALGQGPQFIFQYYREEENGRGNFPPRFSGLQFPNYSSELNVNALELDDSALYLCASSLQETQYFGPGTRLLVL.

The chain links TRBV4-2 to TRBJ2-2; no clear D. V lost 3 bases to trimming and J lost 0 bases, with 5 bases between them. CDR3 length: 14 residues. Germline V lookup: CDR1 LGHNA, CDR2 YNFKEQ. For the CDR3, the DNA is TGTGCCAGCAGCCAGTCTTCGAACACCGGGGAGCTGTTTTTT. Protein product: CASSQSSNTGELFF.

V and J are TRBV9 and TRBJ2-5, with 11 bases identical to TRBD2. Looked up from germline, CDR1 is SGDLS and CDR2 is YYNGEE. This CDR3 contains 18 residues. V trimming: 0 bases; J trimming: 0 bases; junction bases outside the gene matches: 7. CDR3 coding DNA: TGTGCCAGCAGCGTAGCCCTAGCGGGGGGACAGTACCAAGAGACCCAGTACTTC. Translating gives CASSVALAGGQYQETQYF.

V is TRBV12-3 or TRBV12-4 and J is TRBJ1-6; D unresolved. This CDR3 has 13 amino acids. V was clipped by 6 bases and J by 3 bases, with 6 bases between them. DNA of the CDR3: TGTGCCAGCAGCCTAGGCTATAATTCACCCCTCCACTTT. Protein sequence: CASSLGYNSPLHF.

The rearrangement joins TRBV3-1 (or the pseudogene TRBV3-2) to TRBJ2-7; 13 bases align to TRBD2. Trimming took 2 bases from V and 1 from J; bases not matched to a gene: 5. This CDR3 has 17 residues. From germline, CDR1 is LGHDT and CDR2 YNNKEL (reference sequence). The DNA of the CDR3 is TGTGCCAGCAGCCAAACTCCGGGACTAGCGGGATCCTACGAGCAGTACTTC. It codes for CASSQTPGLAGSYEQYF.

J is TRBJ2-1 and V is TRBV12-5; possibly TRBD2 for D (6 bases). Germline loops: CDR1 LGHNT, CDR2 FRNRAP. V was clipped by 3 bases and J by 1 base, with 13 bases between them. The length of the CDR3 is 16 residues. This chain's CDR3 is CASGFSGVGSYNEQFF. DNA of the CDR3: TGTGCTAGTGGTTTTTCGGGGGTAGGGTCCTACAATGAGCAGTTCTTC.

The chain couples TRBV30 to TRBJ1-2; 9 bases agree with TRBD1. CDR1 and CDR2 from the germline V gene are GTSNPN and SVGIG (reference sequence). The CDR3 spans 13 residues. The junction had 3 bases not matched to a gene; V was cut back by 0 bases and J by 7 bases. The CDR3 nucleotides are TGTGCCTGGAGTGTACAGGGGGCTAGTGGCTACACCTTC. Protein: CAWSVQGASGYTF.

The chain couples TRBV28 to TRBJ1-2; D is unclear. The CDR3 contains 14 residues. V was clipped by 3 bases and J by 2 bases, with 10 bases between them. From germline, CDR1 is MDHEN and CDR2 SYDVKM. The CDR3 coding sequence is TGTGCCAGCAGTTTCGTCGGACGGAACTATGGCTACACCTTC. It codes for CASSFVGRNYGYTF.

This clone appeared once. This chain uses TRBV7-9 with TRBJ2-5, with TRBD2 as a possible D gene (6 bases). Trimming removed 5 bases from V and 5 bases from J, with 12 bases in between. Germline values: CDR1 SEHNR, CDR2 FQNEAQ (reference sequence). The CDR3 consists of 13 residues. The CDR3 sequence: CASSLQTRETQYF. As DNA, the CDR3 is TGTGCCAGCAGCCTGCAGACTAGGGAGACCCAGTACTTC. Together with reference TRBV7-9 and TRBJ2-5, the CDR3 gives the full variable domain: DTGVSQNPRHKITKRGQNVTFRCDPISEHNRLYWYRQTLGQGPEFLTYFQNEAQLEKSRLLSDRFSAERPKGSFSTLEIQRTEQGDSAMYLCASSLQTRETQYFGPGTRLLVL.

The J gene is TRBJ2-5, the V gene TRBV30; TRBD2 is a possible D gene (6 bases). Germline values: CDR1 GTSNPN, CDR2 SVGIG (reference sequence). V shed 3 bases and J shed 6 bases, with 8 bases lying between them. This CDR3 has 11 residues. The CDR3 nucleotides read TGTGCCTGGAGCGGGAGTAAGACCCAGTACTTC. Protein sequence: CAWSGSKTQYF.

This chain uses TRBV7-3 with TRBJ2-3, with TRBD2 matching over 14 bases. Germline lookup yields CDR1 SGHTA and CDR2 FQGTGA. This CDR3 is 17 amino acids long. The junction had 5 bases not matched to a gene; V was cut back by 0 bases and J by 6 bases. CDR3 in DNA: TGTGCCAGCAGCTTAACGTGGGGACTAGCGGGAGCTGATACGCAGTATTTT. Residues: CASSLTWGLAGADTQYF.

The chain has TRBV28 and TRBJ1-2; no definite D call. Germline values: CDR1 MDHEN, CDR2 SYDVKM. The V end was cut by 2 bases, the J end by 5 bases, with 9 bases between. This CDR3 is built from 13 residues. The CDR3 sequence: CASSLGEAYGYTF. For the CDR3, the DNA is TGTGCCAGCAGTTTAGGGGAGGCTTATGGCTACACCTTC.

The chain joins TRBV29-1 to TRBJ2-6; D possibly matches TRBD1 or TRBD2 (5 bases each). This CDR3 comprises 16 residues. Trimming took off 4 bases at V and 0 bases at J, with 13 bases between the two ends. Germline values: CDR1 SQVTM, CDR2 ANQGSEA. The CDR3 DNA reads as TGCAGCGTTGCCAGGGACGTCGACTCTGGGGCCAACGTCCTGACTTTC. Amino acids: CSVARDVDSGANVLTF.

The V gene is TRBV6-5, the J gene TRBJ1-5, with a possible D match to TRBD1 (5 bases). Between the trimmed V and J ends, which lost 0 bases and 6 bases, there was a span of 12 bases. The germline V gene has CDR1 MNHEY and CDR2 SVGAGI. The CDR3 covers 15 residues. The CDR3 DNA follows: TGTGCCAGCAGTTACTCACAGGCTGTGAGTCAGCCCCAGCATTTT. This translates into CASSYSQAVSQPQHF.

The chain joins TRBV7-2 to TRBJ2-7; no firm D call. The CDR3 runs 13 residues. The V gene lost 3 bases and the J gene lost 8 bases, with 14 bases spanning the gap. CDR1 and CDR2 (germline): SGHTA, FQGNSA. The CDR3 is CASSLATLAQQYF. As DNA, the CDR3 is TGTGCCAGCAGCTTGGCGACCTTAGCCCAGCAGTACTTC.

This clone was observed a single time. The gene calls are TRBV19 and TRBJ1-5, with 9 bases aligning to TRBD1. Germline V CDR1 and CDR2: LNHDA, SQIVND (reference sequence). V lost 4 bases and J lost 0; bases outside the gene matches: 16. This CDR3 contains 20 residues. CDR3 nucleotides: TGTGCCAGTAGTACTCCCCGTCTCGGGACAGGGCCGTATAGCAATCAGCCCCAGCATTTT. Protein product: CASSTPRLGTGPYSNQPQHF.

V is TRBV2 and J is TRBJ2-7; possible D gene TRBD2, 5 bases. Trimming took off 2 bases at V and 2 bases at J, with 13 bases between the two ends. Germline values: CDR1 SNHLY, CDR2 FYNNEI. The CDR3 covers 15 residues. The CDR3, as DNA: TGTGCCAGCAGTGAACCCGTGGACGGGACCTACGAGCAGTACTTC. This gives the protein CASSEPVDGTYEQYF.

This chain uses TRBV2 with TRBJ1-1, with D unresolved. The CDR3 length is 14 residues. CDR1 and CDR2 (germline): SNHLY, FYNNEI. V gave up 9 bases and J gave up 1 base, with 15 bases separating them. The CDR3 sequence is CASSVLKKNTEAFF. CDR3 DNA sequence: TGTGCCAGTTCAGTCCTGAAAAAGAACACTGAAGCTTTCTTT.